This T cell receptor (beta chain) is from a study of blood T cell repertoires in COVID-19. Study context: Samples taken during acute and convalescent COVID-19 were collected in the United States, Italy and Spain. Sample material is recorded as cDNA or gDNA derived from T cells, B-cell-depleted T cells, or PBMCs.

In the authors' workflow: Estimation of nucleated cell counts relied on the amplification of reference gene primers. Here immunoSEQ multiplex PCR was the method, and the copy in TCRdb shows in-frame clones only, minus some. The DNA was the basis for D and trimming; V, J and clone size are from that table. This table has fewer than 80,000 clones, about 76% appearing once. The germline CDR1 and CDR2 sequences are MNHEY and SVGAGI. Trimming removed 2 bases from V and 7 bases from J, with 6 bases in between. This CDR3 is 12 amino acids long. This clone was seen a few times. This clonotype was obtained from a human donor in a cohort sampled during active COVID-19. Source material: peripheral blood. V usage is TRBV6-5 and J usage is TRBJ1-5; D call uncertain. CDR3 nucleotide sequence: TGTGCCAGCAGTTACGGGGAGCAGCCCCAGCATTTT. Its protein is CASSYGEQPQHF.